These 10 T cell receptor beta chains came from one sample sequenced in a study of beta chain features in type 1 diabetes. Isolated RNA was reverse transcribed in full, so expressed TCRB transcripts were sequenced. Clones were read by immunoSEQ multiplex PCR, and TCRdb kept only the in-frame ones, dropping some. The sample lists around 400,000 clones, roughly 12% seen once, with 0.015% to 0.02% in the top ten. The sequenced sample was naive CD4+ T cells from blood. The receptor source for this set is a man between 18 and 29 years old in good health.

This chain links TRBV7-9 with TRBJ1-2; unclear D gene. The germline gives CDR1 SEHNR, CDR2 FQNEAQ (reference sequence). Trimming pared 5 bases from V and 5 bases from J, leaving 24 bases between. This CDR3 spans 17 amino acids. The CDR3 DNA follows: TGTGCCAGCAGCCCTCCGAAAGTGGGCAGTGAACGATATGGCTACACCTTC. Protein sequence: CASSPPKVGSERYGYTF.

This clone was observed once. This sequence joins TRBV12-5 and TRBJ2-5; the match to TRBD2 covers 12 bases. The germline gives CDR1 LGHNT, CDR2 FRNRAP. Germline trimming cut 2 bases from V and 5 bases from J; bases unmatched to any gene: 15. The CDR3 runs to 19 residues. CDR3 residues: CASGLLASGRALDIETQYF. The CDR3 DNA reads TGTGCTAGTGGTTTGTTGGCTAGCGGGAGGGCCCTCGATATCGAGACCCAGTACTTC.

The J gene is TRBJ1-1, the V gene TRBV27; TRBD1 might be the D (6 bases). The germline V gene has CDR1 MNHEY and CDR2 SMNVEV (reference sequence). The germline V and J ends were trimmed by 5 bases and 1 base, with 11 bases remaining between them. The CDR3 totals 14 residues. CDR3 protein: CASSKQGKNTEAFF. DNA of the CDR3: TGTGCCAGCAGTAAACAGGGCAAGAACACTGAAGCTTTCTTT.

This clone was seen a few times. This chain uses TRBV9 with TRBJ2-7, with TRBD2 matching 11 bases. This CDR3 contains 15 residues. Losses at the gene ends were 2 bases for V and 4 bases for J; bases not matched to a gene: 5. Germline CDR1 is SGDLS and CDR2 is YYNGEE. DNA for the CDR3: TGTGCCAGCAGCGTTAGCGGGGGGGCAGCATACGAGCAGTACTTC. This sequence encodes CASSVSGGAAYEQYF. Full variable domain (missing parts from reference TRBV9 and TRBJ2-7): DSGVTQTPKHLITATGQRVTLRCSPRSGDLSVYWYQQSLDQGLQFLIQYYNGEERAKGNILERFSAQQFPDLHSELNLSSLELGDSALYFCASSVSGGAAYEQYFGPGTRLTVT.

The gene calls are TRBV7-3 and TRBJ2-5; TRBD1 matches 8 bases. The V and J ends lost 5 bases and 5 bases, in that order; junction bases with no gene match: 13. Germline-derived CDR1 and CDR2 are SGHTA and FQGTGA. The CDR3 is 16 residues long. CDR3 in DNA: TGTGCCAGCAGCATAGGGGGCAGGGGGCGCGGGGAGACCCAGTACTTC. Protein: CASSIGGRGRGETQYF.

This clone was counted only a few times. The CDR3 region is CASRAGQVSGNTIYF. CDR3 in DNA: TGTGCCAGCAGAGCGGGGCAAGTCTCTGGAAACACCATATATTTT. This chain uses TRBV2 with TRBJ1-3; the D gene is possibly TRBD1 (5 bases). This CDR3 comprises 15 residues. V gave up 6 bases and J gave up 0 bases, with 12 bases separating them. Germline V gene sequence: CDR1 SNHLY, CDR2 FYNNEI.

The rearrangement joins TRBV7-9 to TRBJ1-6; D call uncertain. Germline CDR1 reads SEHNR; CDR2 reads FQNEAQ (reference sequence). The CDR3 is made up of 15 amino acids. V was shortened by 5 bases and J by 7 bases, with 15 bases between the two germline ends. The CDR3 loop is CASSSRQTRNSPLHF. CDR3 DNA sequence: TGTGCCAGCAGCAGCCGACAAACTAGGAATTCACCCCTCCACTTT.

The V gene is TRBV6-5, the J gene TRBJ2-5, with TRBD2 matching 8 bases. The CDR3 runs to 14 residues. V trimming: 5 bases; J trimming: 5 bases; junction bases outside the gene matches: 7. Germline CDR1 reads MNHEY; CDR2 reads SVGAGI. CDR3 nucleotide sequence: TGTGCCAGCAGTCCCCGGGGGGGGCGGGAGACCCAGTACTTC. The encoded protein is CASSPRGGRETQYF.

In this sample, this clone turned up a few times. The chain carries TRBV15 and TRBJ2-7, with 8 bases aligning to TRBD2. The CDR3 runs to 16 residues. Trimming cost V 1 base and J 2 bases; bases outside gene matches: 7. In germline, CDR1 is LNHNV, CDR2 YYDKDF (reference sequence). The CDR3 region is CATSRVKAGVAYEQYF. In DNA, the CDR3 is TGTGCCACCAGCAGAGTAAAAGCGGGAGTAGCCTACGAGCAGTACTTC.

V gene TRBV5-1 combines with J gene TRBJ1-4; no definite D call. The CDR3 consists of 15 residues. Looked up from germline, CDR1 is SGHRS and CDR2 is YFSETQ. V was clipped by 5 bases and J by 0 bases, with 11 bases between them. The CDR3 loop is CASSTTGTTNEKLFF. DNA of the CDR3: TGCGCCAGCAGTACGACGGGGACAACTAATGAAAAACTGTTTTTT.